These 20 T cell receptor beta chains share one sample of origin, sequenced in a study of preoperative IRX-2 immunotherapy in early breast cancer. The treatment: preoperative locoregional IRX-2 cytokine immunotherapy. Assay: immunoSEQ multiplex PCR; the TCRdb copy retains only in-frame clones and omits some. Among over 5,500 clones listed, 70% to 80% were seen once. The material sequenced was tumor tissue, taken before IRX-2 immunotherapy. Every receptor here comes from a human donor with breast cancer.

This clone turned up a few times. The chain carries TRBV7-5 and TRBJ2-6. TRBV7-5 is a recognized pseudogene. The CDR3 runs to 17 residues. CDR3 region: CASSTTPGGAGANVLTF. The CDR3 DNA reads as TGTGCCAGCAGCACCACCCCTGGGGGAGCTGGGGCCAACGTCCTGACTTTC.

CDR3 in amino acids: CATMTVYYEQYF. The CDR3 DNA reads as TGTGCCACCATGACAGTTTACTACGAGCAGTACTTC. The V gene is TRBV28, the J gene TRBJ2-7; D might be TRBD1 (5 bases). The CDR3 runs 12 residues. Germline V gene sequence: CDR1 MDHEN, CDR2 SYDVKM. The germline V and J ends were trimmed by 10 bases and 3 bases, with 13 bases remaining between them.

The CDR3 here is CASSTRGAYNEQFF. The CDR3 region has the DNA TGTGCCAGTAGTACTCGGGGGGCTTACAATGAGCAGTTCTTC. The chain is built from TRBV19 and TRBJ2-1; the D gene is possibly TRBD2 (7 bases). CDR1 and CDR2 (germline): LNHDA, SQIVND (reference sequence). The V and J ends lost 4 bases and 4 bases respectively, with 11 bases between them. The length of the CDR3 is 14 residues. The full variable domain, with the rest looked up from reference TRBV19 and TRBJ2-1, is DGGITQSPKYLFRKEGQNVTLSCEQNLNHDAMYWYRQDPGQGLRLIYYSQIVNDFQKGDIAEGYSVSREKKESFPLTVTSAQKNPTAFYLCASSTRGAYNEQFFGPGTRLTVL.

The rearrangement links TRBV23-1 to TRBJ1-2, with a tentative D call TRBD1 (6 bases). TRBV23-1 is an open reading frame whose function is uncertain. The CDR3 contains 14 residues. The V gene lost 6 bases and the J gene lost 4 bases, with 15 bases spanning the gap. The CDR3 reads CASSLGPGVYGYTF. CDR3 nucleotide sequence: TGCGCCAGCAGCTTGGGGCCAGGGGTCTATGGCTACACCTTC.

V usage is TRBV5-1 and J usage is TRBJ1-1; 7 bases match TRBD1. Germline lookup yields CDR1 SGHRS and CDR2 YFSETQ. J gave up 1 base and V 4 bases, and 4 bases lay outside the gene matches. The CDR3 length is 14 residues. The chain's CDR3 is CASSNGDRNTEAFF. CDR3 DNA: TGCGCCAGCAGCAATGGGGACAGGAACACTGAAGCTTTCTTT. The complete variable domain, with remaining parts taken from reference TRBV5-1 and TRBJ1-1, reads KAGVTQTPRYLIKTRGQQVTLSCSPISGHRSVSWYQQTPGQGLQFLFEYFSETQRNKGNFPGRFSGRQFSNSRSEMNVSTLELGDSALYLCASSNGDRNTEAFFGQGTRLTVV.

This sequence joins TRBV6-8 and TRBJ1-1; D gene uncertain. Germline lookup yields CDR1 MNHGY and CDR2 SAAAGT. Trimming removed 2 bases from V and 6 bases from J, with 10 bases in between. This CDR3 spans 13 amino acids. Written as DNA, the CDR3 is TGTGCCAGCAGTTACCTACCTGGGGCTGAAGCTTTCTTT. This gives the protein CASSYLPGAEAFF.

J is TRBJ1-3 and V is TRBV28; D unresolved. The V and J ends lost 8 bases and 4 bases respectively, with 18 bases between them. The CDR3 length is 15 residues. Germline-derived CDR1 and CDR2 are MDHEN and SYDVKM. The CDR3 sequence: CASGRMGNRGNTIYF. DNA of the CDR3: TGTGCCAGCGGACGGATGGGAAATCGGGGAAACACCATATATTTT.

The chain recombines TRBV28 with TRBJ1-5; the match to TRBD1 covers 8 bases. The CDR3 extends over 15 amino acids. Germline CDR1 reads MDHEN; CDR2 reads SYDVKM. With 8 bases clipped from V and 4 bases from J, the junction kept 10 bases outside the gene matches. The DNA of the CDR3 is TGTGCCAGCCGATTTTCAGGGGGCCGGAATCAGCCCCAGCATTTT. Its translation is CASRFSGGRNQPQHF.

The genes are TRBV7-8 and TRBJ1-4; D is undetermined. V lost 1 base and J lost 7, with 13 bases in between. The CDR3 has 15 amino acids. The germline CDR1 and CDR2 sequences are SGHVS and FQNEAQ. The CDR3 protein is CASSLGGHIGEKLFF. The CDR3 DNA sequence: TGTGCCAGCAGCTTAGGGGGTCATATAGGTGAAAAACTGTTTTTT.

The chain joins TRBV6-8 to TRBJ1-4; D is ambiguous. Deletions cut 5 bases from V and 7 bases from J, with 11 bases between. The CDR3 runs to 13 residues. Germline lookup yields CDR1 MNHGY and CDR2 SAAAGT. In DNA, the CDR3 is TGTGCCAGCAGTGCTCCCTGGCCTGAAAAACTGTTTTTT. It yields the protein CASSAPWPEKLFF.

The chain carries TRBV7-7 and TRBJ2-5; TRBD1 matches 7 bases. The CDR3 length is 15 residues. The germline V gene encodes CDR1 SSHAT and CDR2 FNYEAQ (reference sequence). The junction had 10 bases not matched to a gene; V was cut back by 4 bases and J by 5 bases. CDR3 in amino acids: CASSSDDRVAETQYF. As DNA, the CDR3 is TGTGCCAGCAGCTCCGACGACAGGGTAGCCGAGACCCAGTACTTC.

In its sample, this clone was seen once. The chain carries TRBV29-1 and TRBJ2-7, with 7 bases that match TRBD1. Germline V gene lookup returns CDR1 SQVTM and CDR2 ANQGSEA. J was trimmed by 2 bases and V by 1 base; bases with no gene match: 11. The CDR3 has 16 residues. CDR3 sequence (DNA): TGCAGCGTTGAAGTATTTAATGGGGACAGCCCCTACGAGCAGTACTTC. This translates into CSVEVFNGDSPYEQYF.

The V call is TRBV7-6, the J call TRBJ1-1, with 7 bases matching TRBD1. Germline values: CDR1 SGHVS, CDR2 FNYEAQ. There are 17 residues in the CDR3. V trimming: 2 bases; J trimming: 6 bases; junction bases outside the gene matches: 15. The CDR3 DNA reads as TGTGCCAGCAGCTTAATTCTCGGCACAGGGGTGCGGGCTGAAGCTTTCTTT. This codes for CASSLILGTGVRAEAFF.

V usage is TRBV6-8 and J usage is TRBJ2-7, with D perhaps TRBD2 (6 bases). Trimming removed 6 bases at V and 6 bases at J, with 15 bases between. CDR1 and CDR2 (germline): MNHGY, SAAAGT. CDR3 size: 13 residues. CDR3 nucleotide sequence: TGTGCCAGCAGGTGGACGGGGGTCCCCGAGCAGTACTTC. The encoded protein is CASRWTGVPEQYF.

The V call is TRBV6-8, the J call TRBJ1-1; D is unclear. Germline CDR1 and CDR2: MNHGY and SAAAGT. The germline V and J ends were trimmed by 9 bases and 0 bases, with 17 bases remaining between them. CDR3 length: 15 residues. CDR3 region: CASSAGGFLNTEAFF. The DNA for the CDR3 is TGTGCCAGTAGCGCCGGAGGGTTTTTGAACACTGAAGCTTTCTTT.

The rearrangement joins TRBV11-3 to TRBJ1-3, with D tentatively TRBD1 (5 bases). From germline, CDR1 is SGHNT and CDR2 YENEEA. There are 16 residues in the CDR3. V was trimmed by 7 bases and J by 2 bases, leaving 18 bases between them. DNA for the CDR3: TGTGCCAGCATCCTAACAGGTCAGGGCGCTGGAAACACCATATATTTT. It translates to CASILTGQGAGNTIYF. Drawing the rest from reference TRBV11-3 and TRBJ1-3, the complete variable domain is EAGVVQSPRYKIIEKKQPVAFWCNPISGHNTLYWYLQNLGQGPELLIRYENEEAVDDSQLPKDRFSAERLKGVDSTLKIQPAELGDSAVYLCASILTGQGAGNTIYFGEGSWLTVV.

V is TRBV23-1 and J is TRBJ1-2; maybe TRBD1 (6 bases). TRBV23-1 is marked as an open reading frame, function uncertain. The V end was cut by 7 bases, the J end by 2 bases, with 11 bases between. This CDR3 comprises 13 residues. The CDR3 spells CASTTQGNYGYTF. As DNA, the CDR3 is TGCGCCAGCACTACCCAGGGGAACTATGGCTACACCTTC.

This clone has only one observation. The CDR3 bases are TGTGCCAGCACCCAGCAGGGGGCGGTCGGGGAGCTGTTTTTT. The encoded protein is CASTQQGAVGELFF. This chain links TRBV6-8 with TRBJ2-2; TRBD1 matches 8 bases. Germline V CDR1 and CDR2: MNHGY, SAAAGT. The CDR3 has 14 amino acids. The J segment lost 7 bases and the V segment lost 7 bases, leaving 8 bases of the junction unmatched.

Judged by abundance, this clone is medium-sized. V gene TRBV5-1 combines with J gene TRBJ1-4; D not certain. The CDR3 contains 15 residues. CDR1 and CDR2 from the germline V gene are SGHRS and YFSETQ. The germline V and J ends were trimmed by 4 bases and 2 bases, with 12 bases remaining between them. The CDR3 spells CASSPEAQTNEKLFF. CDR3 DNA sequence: TGCGCCAGCAGCCCAGAAGCCCAGACTAATGAAAAACTGTTTTTT.

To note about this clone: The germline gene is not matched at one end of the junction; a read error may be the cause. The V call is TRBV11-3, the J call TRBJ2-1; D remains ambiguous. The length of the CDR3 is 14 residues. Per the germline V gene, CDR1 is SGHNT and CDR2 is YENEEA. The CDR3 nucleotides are TGTGCCAGAAGCTTATGTCCCCACTACAATGAGCAGTTCTTC. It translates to CARSLCPHYNEQFF.